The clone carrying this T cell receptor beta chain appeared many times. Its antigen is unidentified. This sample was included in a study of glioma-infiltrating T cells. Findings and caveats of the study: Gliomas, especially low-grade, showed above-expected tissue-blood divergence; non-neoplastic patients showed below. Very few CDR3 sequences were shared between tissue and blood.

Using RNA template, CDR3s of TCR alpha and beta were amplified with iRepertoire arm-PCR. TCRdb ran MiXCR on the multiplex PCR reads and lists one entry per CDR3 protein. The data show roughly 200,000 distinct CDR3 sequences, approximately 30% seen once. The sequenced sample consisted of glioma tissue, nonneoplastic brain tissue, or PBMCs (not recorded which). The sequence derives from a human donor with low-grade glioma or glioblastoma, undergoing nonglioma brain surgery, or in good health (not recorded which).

CDR3 nucleotides: TGTGCCAGCAGCCCCCAGGGGGCTGGCAACATTCAGTACTTC. This encodes CASSPQGAGNIQYF. This chain joins TRBV7-2 and TRBJ2-4; 8 bases are a match to TRBD1. This CDR3 comprises 14 residues. In germline, CDR1 is SGHTA, CDR2 FQGNSA. The junction had 7 bases not matched to a gene; V was cut back by 5 bases and J by 7 bases.